This entry lists 30 T cell receptor beta chains sequenced from one sample in a study of beta chain features in type 1 diabetes. The entirety of the isolated RNA underwent reverse transcription, so expressed TCRB transcripts were sequenced. Here immunoSEQ multiplex PCR was the method, and the copy in TCRdb shows in-frame clones only, minus some. The table lists a few hundred thousand clones, more than 13% of them singletons. Sequencing was carried out using naive CD4+ T cells from blood. These receptors were taken from a woman between 18 and 29 years old in good health.

CDR3 in amino acids: CASRKREQETQYF. CDR3 nucleotides: TGTGCCAGCAGAAAGCGGGAGCAAGAGACCCAGTACTTC. The chain combines TRBV6-6 with TRBJ2-5, with 8 bases identical to TRBD2. Germline CDR1 reads MNHNY; CDR2 reads SVGAGI (reference sequence). V gave up 6 bases and J gave up 2 bases; unmatched junction bases: 2. CDR3 length: 13 amino acids.

The rearrangement joins TRBV29-1 to TRBJ2-1; 10 bases map to TRBD2. The V gene's germline CDR1 is SQVTM and CDR2 ANQGSEA. V lost 4 bases to trimming and J lost 6 bases; unmatched junction nucleotides: 6. The CDR3 runs to 14 residues. CDR3 sequence: CSVAPLAGGNEQFF. The CDR3 bases are TGCAGCGTTGCCCCCTTAGCGGGAGGCAATGAGCAGTTCTTC.

This clone was counted between two and nine times. The chain uses TRBV27 and TRBJ1-1; D is possibly TRBD1 (6 bases). CDR3 size: 12 residues. Germline values: CDR1 MNHEY, CDR2 SMNVEV (reference sequence). The V gene lost 6 bases and the J gene lost 10 bases, with 15 bases spanning the gap. CDR3 coding DNA: TGTGCCAGCAGCCAGCAGGGGACACGAGCTTTCTTT. The encoded protein is CASSQQGTRAFF.

This chain connects TRBV30 to TRBJ2-5; no clear D. Germline assignment: CDR1 GTSNPN and CDR2 SVGIG (reference sequence). Trimming took 1 base from V and 5 from J, leaving 11 bases between them. The CDR3 is 13 amino acids. The CDR3 sequence: CAWSGGAWETQYF. CDR3 DNA sequence: TGTGCCTGGAGTGGAGGAGCCTGGGAGACCCAGTACTTC.

This clone showed up just a few times. This rearrangement joins TRBV5-4 to TRBJ1-2, with D tentatively TRBD1 (5 bases). This CDR3 comprises 14 residues. Trimming pared 0 bases from V and 7 bases from J, leaving 13 bases between. Germline loops: CDR1 SGHNT, CDR2 YYREEE (reference sequence). The CDR3 nucleotides are TGTGCCAGCAGCTTGGAGCCGGGGGTCGGTGGCTACACCTTC. Translating gives CASSLEPGVGGYTF.

This clone came up a few times. This sample also contains other DNA sequences that code for the same CDR3. This rearrangement joins TRBV5-6 to TRBJ2-7; D gene uncertain. Germline V gene sequence: CDR1 SGHDT, CDR2 YYEEEE. V lost 0 bases and J lost 4, with 2 bases in between. The CDR3 is 11 residues long. CDR3 nucleotide sequence: TGTGCCAGCAGCTTGGCTTACGAGCAGTACTTC. This translates into CASSLAYEQYF.

This clone was observed a few times. V gene TRBV11-2 combines with J gene TRBJ1-2, with 9 positions matching TRBD1. V dropped 4 bases and J dropped 4; count of bases not matched to a gene: 7. This CDR3 is 15 amino acids long. Germline V gives CDR1 SGHAT, CDR2 FQNNGV. The CDR3 nucleotides are TGTGCCAGCAGCTCCCCGGGACAGGGTACCTATGGCTACACCTTC. Translation gives CASSSPGQGTYGYTF.

This clone was seen a handful of times. The rearrangement links TRBV7-2 to TRBJ2-1; perhaps TRBD2 as D (6 bases). Per the germline V gene, CDR1 is SGHTA and CDR2 is FQGNSA. Trimming shortened V by 3 bases and J by 7 bases, and 13 bases separated the two germline ends. CDR3 length: 14 amino acids. As DNA, the CDR3 is TGTGCCAGCAGCTTCGACGGGAGTGGAAATGAGCAGTTCTTC. Amino acid sequence: CASSFDGSGNEQFF.

The rearrangement joins TRBV2 to TRBJ2-1; 7 nucleotides line up with TRBD2. CDR3 size: 15 residues. Germline-derived CDR1 and CDR2 are SNHLY and FYNNEI. Trimming took 6 bases from V and 7 from J; bases not matched to a gene: 12. CDR3: CASRDWEGRGNEQFF. The CDR3 nucleotides are TGTGCCAGCAGGGATTGGGAGGGCCGAGGGAATGAGCAGTTCTTC. Supplemented by reference TRBV2 and TRBJ2-1, the full variable domain reads EPEVTQTPSHQVTQMGQEVILRCVPISNHLYFYWYRQILGQKVEFLVSFYNNEISEKSEIFDDQFSVERPDGSNFTLKIRSTKLEDSAMYFCASRDWEGRGNEQFFGPGTRLTVL.

This rearrangement joins TRBV7-2 to TRBJ1-1; the D gene is possibly TRBD1 (6 bases). This CDR3 has 13 amino acids. The V gene lost 7 bases and the J gene lost 5 bases, with 14 bases spanning the gap. Germline lookup yields CDR1 SGHTA and CDR2 FQGNSA. CDR3 DNA sequence: TGTGCCAGCATCTTCAGGGGAGGGACTGAAGCTTTCTTT. As protein: CASIFRGGTEAFF.

The chain carries TRBV7-2 and TRBJ2-1; 11 nucleotides agree with TRBD2. Losses at the gene ends were 5 bases for V and 4 bases for J; bases not matched to a gene: 1. Germline CDR1 and CDR2: SGHTA and FQGNSA. The CDR3 runs to 14 residues. The CDR3 spells CASSASGRYNEQFF. The CDR3 DNA follows: TGTGCCAGCAGCGCTAGCGGGAGGTACAATGAGCAGTTCTTC.

The chain is built from TRBV4-1 and TRBJ2-3, with D perhaps TRBD1 (6 bases). Germline assignment: CDR1 MGHRA and CDR2 YSYEKL. The V and J ends lost 4 bases and 4 bases respectively, with 15 bases between them. This CDR3 contains 15 residues. The CDR3 loop is CASSLRTDISDTQYF. The CDR3 nucleotides read TGCGCCAGCAGCCTGAGGACAGATATTTCAGATACGCAGTATTTT.

This clone occurred a few times. This chain uses TRBV7-2 with TRBJ2-7; 8 positions agree with TRBD2. The CDR3 is 15 amino acids. The germline V gene has CDR1 SGHTA and CDR2 FQGNSA. V dropped 1 base and J dropped 1; count of bases not matched to a gene: 3. As DNA, the CDR3 is TGTGCCAGCAGCTTAGAGGGCGGGAGGTCCTACGAGCAGTACTTC. This translates into CASSLEGGRSYEQYF. The whole variable domain, filled in from reference TRBV7-2 and TRBJ2-7, reads GAGVSQSPSNKVTEKGKDVELRCDPISGHTALYWYRQSLGQGLEFLIYFQGNSAPDKSGLPSDRFSAERTGGSVSTLTIQRTQQEDSAVYLCASSLEGGRSYEQYFGPGTRLTVT.

The rearrangement uses TRBV15 and TRBJ2-7; 12 nucleotides align to TRBD2. This CDR3 region has 15 residues. The V segment lost 0 bases and the J segment 7 bases; nucleotides outside the gene matches: 4. The germline V gene encodes CDR1 LNHNV and CDR2 YYDKDF (reference sequence). CDR3 coding DNA: TGTGCCACCAGCAGAGATCTAGCGGGAGGGGGTGAGCAGTACTTC. This sequence encodes CATSRDLAGGGEQYF.

The genes are TRBV5-1 and TRBJ2-6; the match to TRBD1 covers 10 bases. Germline CDR1 is SGHRS and CDR2 is YFSETQ. Trimming removed 5 bases from V and 0 bases from J; junction bases left unmatched: 5. This CDR3 contains 17 residues. The CDR3, as DNA: TGCGCCAGCAGACCGCGGGACAGGGGCTCTGGGGCCAACGTCCTGACTTTC. Protein sequence: CASRPRDRGSGANVLTF. Full variable domain (remainder filled in from reference TRBV5-1 and TRBJ2-6): KAGVTQTPRYLIKTRGQQVTLSCSPISGHRSVSWYQQTPGQGLQFLFEYFSETQRNKGNFPGRFSGRQFSNSRSEMNVSTLELGDSALYLCASRPRDRGSGANVLTFGAGSRLTVL.

There are a few counts of this clone. This chain uses TRBV29-1 with TRBJ2-7; the D gene is possibly TRBD1 (5 bases). Germline values: CDR1 SQVTM, CDR2 ANQGSEA. The V end was cut by 4 bases, the J end by 6 bases, with 16 bases between. This CDR3 spans 13 amino acids. CDR3 bases: TGCAGCGTTGGATTCCGGCTGCAGGGCGAGCAGTACTTC. Translated, it gives CSVGFRLQGEQYF.

This chain connects TRBV5-5 to TRBJ2-7; 8 positions agree with TRBD2. Germline CDR1 SGHKS, CDR2 YYEKEE (reference sequence). The CDR3 extends over 15 amino acids. J was trimmed by 4 bases and V by 4 bases; bases with no gene match: 10. The chain's CDR3 is CASSMFHSGTYEQYF. In nucleotides, the CDR3 is TGTGCCAGCAGCATGTTCCATAGCGGGACTTACGAGCAGTACTTC. Full variable domain (remainder filled in from reference TRBV5-5 and TRBJ2-7): DAGVTQSPTHLIKTRGQQVTLRCSPISGHKSVSWYQQVLGQGPQFIFQYYEKEERGRGNFPDRFSARQFPNYSSELNVNALLLGDSALYLCASSMFHSGTYEQYFGPGTRLTVT.

This clone was counted a few times. V is TRBV14 and J is TRBJ2-5; TRBD2 agrees at 8 bases. V lost 6 bases and J lost 2; bases outside the gene matches: 5. There are 14 residues in the CDR3. Looked up from germline, CDR1 is SGHDN and CDR2 is FVKESK. In DNA form, the CDR3 reads TGTGCCAGCAGATCTGAGCGGGAGCAAGAGACCCAGTACTTC. Its translation: CASRSEREQETQYF.

The rearrangement links TRBV25-1 to TRBJ1-1; no definite D call. In germline, CDR1 is MGHDK, CDR2 SYGVNS. V was clipped by 3 bases and J by 0 bases, with 14 bases between them. The CDR3 has 16 amino acids. The CDR3 loop reads CASSEAQAPMNTEAFF. The CDR3 bases are TGTGCCAGCAGTGAGGCCCAGGCTCCCATGAACACTGAAGCTTTCTTT.

This clone was counted only a few times. The chain recombines TRBV27 with TRBJ2-2, with 8 bases aligning to TRBD1. In germline, CDR1 is MNHEY, CDR2 SMNVEV (reference sequence). With V trimmed by 7 bases and J by 5 bases, 3 bases remained unmatched. The CDR3 is 13 residues long. CDR3 in amino acids: CASIWDRTGELFF. The CDR3 DNA reads TGTGCCAGCATATGGGACAGGACCGGGGAGCTGTTTTTT.

This clone was detected only a few times. The J gene is TRBJ2-3, the V gene TRBV7-9; 10 positions match TRBD2. Germline CDR1 is SEHNR and CDR2 is FQNEAQ (reference sequence). V shed 5 bases and J 7 bases; nucleotides not matched to a gene: 9. The CDR3 loop spans 15 amino acids. The chain's CDR3 is CASSTWTSGLYTQYF. CDR3 DNA sequence: TGTGCCAGCAGCACTTGGACTAGCGGTCTTTATACGCAGTATTTT.

J is TRBJ2-7 and V is TRBV7-2; 12 nucleotides match TRBD2. CDR1 SGHTA and CDR2 FQGNSA come from the germline V gene. V lost 6 bases to trimming and J lost 4 bases; unmatched junction nucleotides: 7. The length of the CDR3 is 15 residues. The CDR3 here is CASRPTGTSGYEQYF. For the CDR3, the DNA is TGTGCCAGCAGACCCACCGGGACTAGCGGGTACGAGCAGTACTTC.

This clone was picked up a small number of times. The V and J genes are TRBV29-1 and TRBJ1-2; D may be TRBD1 (6 bases). CDR3 length: 12 amino acids. Germline lookup yields CDR1 SQVTM and CDR2 ANQGSEA. Trimming shortened V by 7 bases and J by 2 bases, and 11 bases separated the two germline ends. The CDR3 sequence is CSASGTNYGYTF. The CDR3 DNA sequence: TGCAGCGCCTCCGGGACAAACTATGGCTACACCTTC.

This clone showed up just a few times. V gene TRBV19 combines with J gene TRBJ1-5; D not certain. This CDR3 is 12 amino acids long. With 7 bases removed from V and 9 bases from J, the gap between germline ends came to 13 bases. CDR1 and CDR2 from the germline V gene are LNHDA and SQIVND (reference sequence). CDR3 amino acids: CASTKVGGPQHF. The CDR3 nucleotides read TGTGCCAGTACGAAGGTAGGAGGGCCCCAGCATTTT.

The rearrangement links TRBV28 to TRBJ1-5; 9 bases are shared with TRBD1. In germline, CDR1 is MDHEN, CDR2 SYDVKM. This CDR3 spans 15 amino acids. J lost 4 bases, V lost 6 bases, and 7 bases had no gene match. The CDR3 sequence: CASSPTGTGNQPQHF. The CDR3 region has the DNA TGTGCCAGCAGCCCCACTGGGACAGGGAATCAGCCCCAGCATTTT.

V gene TRBV19 combines with J gene TRBJ2-6, with TRBD1 identical over 8 bases. V dropped 6 bases and J dropped 2; count of bases not matched to a gene: 0. Germline CDR1 LNHDA, CDR2 SQIVND (reference sequence). CDR3 length: 14 residues. CDR3 in amino acids: CASRQGAGANVLTF. Here the CDR3 DNA reads TGTGCCAGTAGACAGGGGGCTGGGGCCAACGTCCTGACTTTC.

V and J are TRBV25-1 and TRBJ1-1, with TRBD1 as a possible D gene (6 bases). The germline V gene has CDR1 MGHDK and CDR2 SYGVNS. V was pared by 5 bases and J by 0 bases, with 13 bases between. The CDR3 spans 15 residues. CDR3 sequence (DNA): TGTGCCAGCAGTAGGAGGACAGAACTGAACACTGAAGCTTTCTTT. Protein sequence: CASSRRTELNTEAFF.

The chain uses TRBV7-2 and TRBJ2-6; 11 nucleotides line up with TRBD2. Per germline, CDR1 SGHTA and CDR2 FQGNSA. This CDR3 has 16 amino acids. Germline trimming cut 5 bases from V and 4 bases from J; bases unmatched to any gene: 4. The chain's CDR3 is CASSPSGRSGANVLTF. CDR3 coding DNA: TGTGCCAGCAGCCCTAGCGGGAGGTCCGGGGCCAACGTCCTGACTTTC.

The chain uses TRBV29-1 and TRBJ2-1; 7 nucleotides align to TRBD2. V dropped 1 base and J dropped 4; count of bases not matched to a gene: 7. The CDR3 length is 15 residues. Germline lookup yields CDR1 SQVTM and CDR2 ANQGSEA. The CDR3 is CSVEGREYWYNEQFF. The CDR3 DNA reads as TGCAGCGTTGAAGGGCGGGAGTATTGGTACAATGAGCAGTTCTTC.

This clone appeared a few times. The CDR3 reads CSVRGEGSTGELFF. Here the CDR3 DNA reads TGCAGCGTGAGGGGGGAGGGGTCTACCGGGGAGCTGTTTTTT. The J gene is TRBJ2-2, the V gene TRBV29-1; maybe TRBD2 (7 bases). V lost 6 bases to trimming and J lost 5 bases, with 16 bases between them. The CDR3 has 14 amino acids. Germline V CDR1 and CDR2: SQVTM, ANQGSEA.